The source of this T cell receptor beta chain is a study of T cells expressing NK-cell markers. The authors generated TCR beta cDNA through 5'RACE template switching with UMIs. TCRdb reprocessed the 5' RACE reads; each CDR3 protein has one entry and no DNA is given. Reported are 200,000 to 300,000 distinct CDR3 sequences; the ten largest clones contain around 3.9%. CDR3 length: 15 amino acids. Germline V gene sequence: CDR1 SGHRS, CDR2 YFSETQ. General study results and limits: Top CD8+ clonotypes included the dominant CD3+CD56+NKG2C+ clonotypes in several donors. HCMV specificity was not established for the expanded NKG2C+ T cell clones.

As for this clonotype: Its antigen is not identified.

This chain links TRBV5-1 with TRBJ2-2; the TCRdb D gene call, TRBD2, has no DNA to confirm it. Material: blood T cells: a sorted CD56 or NKG2C T cell subset, CD4+ or CD8+ T cells, or bulk PBMC T cells (not recorded which). The receptor was isolated from a woman aged 18 to 75 in good health. This chain's CDR3 is CASSLSLADRGELFF.